These 5 T cell receptor beta chains share one sample of origin, sequenced in a study of identical twins. TCRdb re-derived calls from the 5' RACE reads in MiXCR, one entry per CDR3 protein. The table records 350,000 to 450,000 distinct CDR3 sequences, 18% of them present only once. The sample taken for sequencing was naive T cells sorted from blood. The receptors come from a man aged 50-59 years in good health.

This clonotype has a handful of counts. CDR3 protein: CASSSTGTYTYEQYF. Here the CDR3 DNA reads TGTGCCAGCAGCTCTACCGGGACATACACCTACGAGCAGTACTTC. The chain carries TRBV7-2 and TRBJ2-7; D is possibly TRBD1 (6 bases). Trimming shortened V by 4 bases and J by 2 bases, and 15 bases separated the two germline ends. CDR1 SGHTA and CDR2 FQGNSA come from the germline V gene. This CDR3 contains 15 residues. The full variable domain, its missing parts supplied by reference TRBV7-2 and TRBJ2-7, is GAGVSQSPSNKVTEKGKDVELRCDPISGHTALYWYRQSLGQGLEFLIYFQGNSAPDKSGLPSDRFSAERTGGSVSTLTIQRTQQEDSAVYLCASSSTGTYTYEQYFGPGTRLTVT.

The V and J genes are TRBV29-1 and TRBJ2-6, with D possibly matching TRBD2 (5 bases). The V end was cut by 1 base, the J end by 2 bases, with 12 bases between. Germline-derived CDR1 and CDR2 are SQVTM and ANQGSEA. CDR3 length equals 16 residues. The CDR3 sequence is CSVEGDSRAGANVLTF. CDR3 bases: TGCAGCGTTGAAGGCGACTCGAGGGCTGGGGCCAACGTCCTGACTTTC.

This clonotype appeared a single time. This sequence joins TRBV9 and TRBJ2-1, with a weak D call TRBD1 (5 bases). Per germline, CDR1 SGDLS and CDR2 YYNGEE. CDR3 length: 11 residues. Trimming stripped 3 bases from V and 8 bases from J, with 6 bases between. DNA for the CDR3: TGTGCCAGCAGCGGACAGTATGAGCAGTTCTTC. Residues: CASSGQYEQFF.

This clonotype was counted ten times or more. The chain has TRBV24-1 and TRBJ2-2, with D possibly being TRBD1 or TRBD2 (5 bases each). V lost 9 bases, J lost 5 bases, and 18 bases lay in between. The CDR3 covers 15 residues. Germline V gives CDR1 KGHDR, CDR2 SFDVKD. CDR3 DNA: TGTGCCACCGGAACCTCCGGGGCCTCAACCGGGGAGCTGTTTTTT. It translates to CATGTSGASTGELFF.

V gene TRBV7-2 combines with J gene TRBJ1-4, with a weak D call TRBD1 (5 bases). This CDR3 is 14 amino acids long. The V gene's germline CDR1 is SGHTA and CDR2 FQGNSA. V gave up 1 base and J gave up 10 bases, with 13 bases separating them. CDR3: CASSLVGGGGKLFF. The CDR3 bases are TGTGCCAGCAGCTTAGTCGGGGGTGGGGGAAAACTGTTTTTT.